The 6 T cell receptor beta chains presented below share a single source sample, sequenced in a study of T cells after yellow fever vaccination. Each CDR3 protein is one row after TCRdb ran MiXCR on the 5' RACE reads. The sample includes some 300,000 distinct CDR3 sequences, about 11% of them seen just once. Sequencing was performed on CD4+ T cells sorted from PBMCs, taken 45 days after the yellow fever booster vaccination. The receptors stem from a young man who received the YFV17D yellow fever vaccine.

In its sample, this clonotype was seen many times. The J gene is TRBJ1-1, the V gene TRBV10-3, with D possibly TRBD1 on 6 matching bases. Per the germline V gene, CDR1 is ENHRY and CDR2 is SYGVKD. Trimming left V 6 bases short and J 0 bases short, with 8 bases between. The CDR3 spans 13 residues. CDR3 DNA: TGTGCCATCAGCCGGACAGTGAACACTGAAGCTTTCTTT. Its protein product is CAISRTVNTEAFF.

There are a few counts of this clonotype. The chain is built from TRBV5-1 and TRBJ1-2, with no clear D. V was pared by 4 bases and J by 8 bases, with 15 bases between. CDR3 size: 13 residues. In germline, CDR1 is SGHRS, CDR2 YFSETQ. The DNA of the CDR3 is TGCGCCAGCAGCCCCCAGCCGTCGAACGGCTACACCTTC. Its protein is CASSPQPSNGYTF.

This clonotype turned up a few times. The chain links TRBV5-4 to TRBJ2-2, with D unclear. The CDR3 runs to 14 residues. Trimming stripped 0 bases from V and 5 bases from J, with 8 bases between. Germline assignment: CDR1 SGHNT and CDR2 YYREEE (reference sequence). The CDR3 is CASSLDRWTGELFF. The CDR3 bases are TGTGCCAGCAGCTTGGATCGGTGGACCGGGGAGCTGTTTTTT.

Only a few counts were recorded for this clonotype. The rearrangement joins TRBV20-1 to TRBJ1-2, with a tentative D call TRBD1 (6 bases). CDR1 DFQATT and CDR2 SNEGSKA come from the germline V gene (reference sequence). The CDR3 runs to 13 residues. Deletions cut 2 bases from V and 4 bases from J, with 11 bases between. The CDR3, as DNA: TGCAGTGCTAGACCAGGGGCGACCTATGGCTACACCTTC. It codes for CSARPGATYGYTF.

This chain links TRBV7-2 with TRBJ1-4; D unresolved. Germline CDR1 SGHTA, CDR2 FQGNSA. V lost 5 bases to trimming and J lost 7 bases, with 11 bases between them. This CDR3 spans 13 amino acids. The CDR3 loop reads CASSRGWGEKLFF. CDR3 sequence (DNA): TGTGCCAGCAGCCGGGGTTGGGGTGAAAAACTGTTTTTT. Full variable domain (missing parts from reference TRBV7-2 and TRBJ1-4): GAGVSQSPSNKVTEKGKDVELRCDPISGHTALYWYRQSLGQGLEFLIYFQGNSAPDKSGLPSDRFSAERTGGSVSTLTIQRTQQEDSAVYLCASSRGWGEKLFFGSGTQLSVL.

V gene TRBV20-1 combines with J gene TRBJ1-2, with 7 bases fitting TRBD1. The V gene's germline CDR1 is DFQATT and CDR2 SNEGSKA (reference sequence). This CDR3 has 14 residues. J gave up 5 bases and V 6 bases, and 12 bases lay outside the gene matches. CDR3 sequence reads: CSASKQGLMYGYTF. Written as DNA, the CDR3 is TGCAGTGCGAGTAAACAGGGGTTAATGTATGGCTACACCTTC.